This T cell receptor beta chain was recorded in a study of radiation and T cells in renal cell carcinoma. The study's findings and limits: In blood, top tumor clones expanded by 2 weeks, shrinking by 4. Without pretreatment biopsies, baseline tumor clonotype presence was undetermined.

V was trimmed by 3 bases and J by 6 bases, leaving 15 bases between them. This CDR3 is 15 amino acids long. Per germline, CDR1 SEHNR and CDR2 FQNEAQ (reference sequence). The sample's time point: blood 4 weeks post-SBRT, at nephrectomy. The treatment is: 15 Gy SBRT to primary tumor, nephrectomy 4 weeks later. Nephrectomy followed 15 Gy stereotactic body radiation by 4 weeks. After SBRT, blood was collected at 2 and 4 weeks, plus baseline. Here immunoSEQ multiplex PCR was the method, and the copy in TCRdb shows in-frame clones only, minus some. The data hold about 76,000 clones, with roughly nine tenths observed a single time. About this clone: Its antigen remains unknown.

The chain carries TRBV7-9 and TRBJ2-1; D call uncertain. The origin of this receptor is a woman aged 65 to 85 with renal cell carcinoma. Specimen: blood, collected from a patient whose treatment included radiotherapy and nephrectomy. The CDR3 DNA follows: TGTGCCAGCAGCTTGTTAGGCGCGTCTTTCAATGAGCAGTTCTTC. Its translation is CASSLLGASFNEQFF.